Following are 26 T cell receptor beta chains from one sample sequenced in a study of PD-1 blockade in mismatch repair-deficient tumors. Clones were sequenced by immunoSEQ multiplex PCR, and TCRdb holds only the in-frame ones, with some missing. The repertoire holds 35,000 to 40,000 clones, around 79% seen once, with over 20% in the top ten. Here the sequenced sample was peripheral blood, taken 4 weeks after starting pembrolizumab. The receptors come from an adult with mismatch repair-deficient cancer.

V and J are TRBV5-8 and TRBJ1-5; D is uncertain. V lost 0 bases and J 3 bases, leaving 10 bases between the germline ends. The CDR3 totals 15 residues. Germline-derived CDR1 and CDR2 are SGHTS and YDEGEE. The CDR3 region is CASSLVDSPNQPQHF. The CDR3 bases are TGTGCCAGCAGCTTGGTCGACTCACCCAATCAGCCCCAGCATTTT.

The CDR3 bases are TGCGCCAGCAGCTATACAGAAGAGACCCAGTACTTC. Translating it yields CASSYTEETQYF. This sequence joins TRBV5-1 and TRBJ2-5; no clear D. This CDR3 is 12 amino acids long. The germline V gene has CDR1 SGHRS and CDR2 YFSETQ. The V and J ends lost 3 bases and 3 bases respectively, with 6 bases between them.

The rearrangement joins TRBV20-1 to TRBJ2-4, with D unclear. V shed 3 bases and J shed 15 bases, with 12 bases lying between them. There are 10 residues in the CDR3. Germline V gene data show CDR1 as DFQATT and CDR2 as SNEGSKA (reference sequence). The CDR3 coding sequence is TGCAGTGCTAGTGACCGTATCGTGTACTTC. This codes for CSASDRIVYF.

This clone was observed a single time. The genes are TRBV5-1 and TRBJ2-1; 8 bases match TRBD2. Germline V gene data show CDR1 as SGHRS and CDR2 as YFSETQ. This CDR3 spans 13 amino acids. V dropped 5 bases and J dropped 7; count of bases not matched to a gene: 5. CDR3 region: CASSYTGGNEQFF. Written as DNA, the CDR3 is TGCGCCAGCAGTTATACGGGAGGGAATGAGCAGTTCTTC.

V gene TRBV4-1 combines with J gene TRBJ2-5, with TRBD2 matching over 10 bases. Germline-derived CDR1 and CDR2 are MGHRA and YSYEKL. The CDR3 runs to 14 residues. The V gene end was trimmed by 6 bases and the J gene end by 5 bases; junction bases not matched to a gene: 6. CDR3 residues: CASRIAGGPETQYF. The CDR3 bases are TGCGCCAGCAGAATAGCGGGAGGCCCCGAGACCCAGTACTTC.

CDR3 sequence: CASSRDTGRSTNYGYTF. The CDR3, as DNA: TGTGCCAGCAGCCGCGACACAGGGCGATCGACTAACTATGGCTACACCTTC. J is TRBJ1-2 and V is TRBV5-4, with a tentative D call TRBD1 (6 bases). The V end lost 4 bases, the J end lost 0 bases, and 19 bases lay between the germline ends. This CDR3 contains 17 residues. Germline CDR1 reads SGHNT; CDR2 reads YYREEE (reference sequence). Full variable domain (missing parts from reference TRBV5-4 and TRBJ1-2): ETGVTQSPTHLIKTRGQQVTLRCSSQSGHNTVSWYQQALGQGPQFIFQYYREEENGRGNFPPRFSGLQFPNYSSELNVNALELDDSALYLCASSRDTGRSTNYGYTFGSGTRLTVV.

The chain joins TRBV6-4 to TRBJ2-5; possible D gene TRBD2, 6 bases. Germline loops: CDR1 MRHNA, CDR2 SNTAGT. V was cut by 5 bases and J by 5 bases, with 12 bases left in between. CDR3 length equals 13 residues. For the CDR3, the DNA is TGTGCCAGCAGTTACGGGACTGCGGAGACCCAGTACTTC. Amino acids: CASSYGTAETQYF.

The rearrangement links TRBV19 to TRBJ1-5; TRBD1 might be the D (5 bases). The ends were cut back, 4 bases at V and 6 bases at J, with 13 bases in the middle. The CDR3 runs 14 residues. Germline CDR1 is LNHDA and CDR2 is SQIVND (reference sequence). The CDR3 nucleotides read TGTGCCAGTAGTACCCCCCCCGGGGGTCAGCCCCAGCATTTT. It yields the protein CASSTPPGGQPQHF.

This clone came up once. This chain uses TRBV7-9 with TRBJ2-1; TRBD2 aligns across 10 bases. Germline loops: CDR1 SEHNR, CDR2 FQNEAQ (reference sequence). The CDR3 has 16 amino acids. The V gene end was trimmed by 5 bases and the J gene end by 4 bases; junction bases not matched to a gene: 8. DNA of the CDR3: TGTGCCAGCAGCCGACCACTAGCGGGATATTACAATGAGCAGTTCTTC. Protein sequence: CASSRPLAGYYNEQFF.

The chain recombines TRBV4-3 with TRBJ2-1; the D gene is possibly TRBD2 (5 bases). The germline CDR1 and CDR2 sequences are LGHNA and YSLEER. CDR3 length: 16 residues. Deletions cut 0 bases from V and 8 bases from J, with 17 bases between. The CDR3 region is CASSQEFEGASDEQFF. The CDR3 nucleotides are TGCGCCAGCAGCCAAGAATTTGAGGGAGCGAGCGATGAGCAGTTCTTC.

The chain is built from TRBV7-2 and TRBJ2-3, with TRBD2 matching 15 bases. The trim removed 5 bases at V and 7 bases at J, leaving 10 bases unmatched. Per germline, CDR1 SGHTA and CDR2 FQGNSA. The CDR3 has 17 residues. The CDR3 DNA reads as TGTGCCAGCAGCCCGCGGACTAGCGGGAGGGGGGCTAATACGCAGTATTTT. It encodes CASSPRTSGRGANTQYF.

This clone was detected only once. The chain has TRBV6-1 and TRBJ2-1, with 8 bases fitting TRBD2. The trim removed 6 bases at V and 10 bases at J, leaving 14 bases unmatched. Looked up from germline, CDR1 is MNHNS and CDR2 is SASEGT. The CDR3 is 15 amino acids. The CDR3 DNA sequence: TGTGCCAGCAGCAGCCCGGGAGGGCCCCTCGGGGAGCAGTTCTTC. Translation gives CASSSPGGPLGEQFF.

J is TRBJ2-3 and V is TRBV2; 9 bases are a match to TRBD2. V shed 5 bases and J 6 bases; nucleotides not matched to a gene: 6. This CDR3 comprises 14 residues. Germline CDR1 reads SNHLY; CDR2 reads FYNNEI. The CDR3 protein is CASSLSGRTDTQYF. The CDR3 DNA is TGTGCCAGCAGTCTGAGCGGGAGGACCGATACGCAGTATTTT.

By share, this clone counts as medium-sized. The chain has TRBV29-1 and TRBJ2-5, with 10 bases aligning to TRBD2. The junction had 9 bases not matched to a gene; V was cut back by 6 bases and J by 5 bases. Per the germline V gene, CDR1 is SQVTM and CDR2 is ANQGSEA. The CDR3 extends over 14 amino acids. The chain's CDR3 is CSVGASGGGETQYF. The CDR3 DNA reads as TGCAGCGTGGGGGCTAGCGGGGGTGGGGAGACCCAGTACTTC.

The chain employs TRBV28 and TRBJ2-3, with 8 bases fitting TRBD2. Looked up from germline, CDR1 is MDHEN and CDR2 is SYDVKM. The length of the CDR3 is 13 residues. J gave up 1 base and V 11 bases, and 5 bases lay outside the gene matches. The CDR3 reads CAVSGGRTDTQYF. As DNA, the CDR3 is TGTGCCGTCTCGGGGGGGCGCACAGATACGCAGTATTTT.

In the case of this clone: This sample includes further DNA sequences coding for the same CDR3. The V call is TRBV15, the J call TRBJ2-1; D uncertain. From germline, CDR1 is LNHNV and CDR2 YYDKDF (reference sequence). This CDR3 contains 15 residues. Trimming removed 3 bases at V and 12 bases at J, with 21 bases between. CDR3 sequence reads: CATSSSGLVMKGQFF. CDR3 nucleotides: TGTGCCACCAGCAGTTCGGGCCTAGTGATGAAAGGGCAGTTCTTC.

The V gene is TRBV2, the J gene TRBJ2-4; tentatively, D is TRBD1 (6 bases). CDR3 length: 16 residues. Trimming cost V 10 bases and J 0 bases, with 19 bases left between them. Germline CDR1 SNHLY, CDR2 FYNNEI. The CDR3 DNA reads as TGTGCCATGCTGGGGTGGACACAGGGAGCCAAAAACATTCAGTACTTC. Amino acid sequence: CAMLGWTQGAKNIQYF.

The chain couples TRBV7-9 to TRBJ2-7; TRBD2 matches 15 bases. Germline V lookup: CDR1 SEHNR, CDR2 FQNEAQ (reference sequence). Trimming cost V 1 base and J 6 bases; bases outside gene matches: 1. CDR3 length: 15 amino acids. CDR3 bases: TGTGCCAGCAGCTTAGTGGGACTAGCGGGAGGCGAGCAGTACTTC. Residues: CASSLVGLAGGEQYF.

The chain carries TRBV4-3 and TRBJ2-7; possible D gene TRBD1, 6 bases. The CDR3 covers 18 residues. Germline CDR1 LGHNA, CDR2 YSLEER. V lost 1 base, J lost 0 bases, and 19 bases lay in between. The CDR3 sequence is CASSQAYQNRDTSYEQYF. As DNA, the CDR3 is TGCGCCAGCAGCCAAGCTTACCAAAACCGGGACACCTCCTACGAGCAGTACTTC.

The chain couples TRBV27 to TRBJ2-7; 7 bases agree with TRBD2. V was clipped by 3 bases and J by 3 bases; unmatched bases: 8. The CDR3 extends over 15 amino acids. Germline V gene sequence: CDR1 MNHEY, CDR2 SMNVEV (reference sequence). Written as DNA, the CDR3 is TGTGCCAGCAGTTTTCATATAGCGGGCATCTACGAGCAGTACTTC. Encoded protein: CASSFHIAGIYEQYF.

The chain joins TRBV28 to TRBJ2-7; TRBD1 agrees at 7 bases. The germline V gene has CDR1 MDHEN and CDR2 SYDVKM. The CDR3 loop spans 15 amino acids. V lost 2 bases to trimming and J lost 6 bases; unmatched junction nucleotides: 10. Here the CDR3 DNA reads TGTGCCAGCAGTTTACCTGAGACAGGGATCTGCGAGCAGTACTTC. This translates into CASSLPETGICEQYF.

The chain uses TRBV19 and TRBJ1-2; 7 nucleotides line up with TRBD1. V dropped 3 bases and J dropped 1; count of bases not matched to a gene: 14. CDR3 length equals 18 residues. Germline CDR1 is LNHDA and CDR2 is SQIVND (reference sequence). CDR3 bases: TGTGCCAGTAGTATCTATGGGGCAGACCCAGGGGGTAACTATGGCTACACCTTC. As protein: CASSIYGADPGGNYGYTF.

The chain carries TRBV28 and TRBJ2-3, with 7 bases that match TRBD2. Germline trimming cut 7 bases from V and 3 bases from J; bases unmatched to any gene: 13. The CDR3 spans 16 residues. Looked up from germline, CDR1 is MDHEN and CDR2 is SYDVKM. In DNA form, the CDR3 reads TGTGCCAGCACCGCCCTCCCGGGCGGGAGAACAGATACGCAGTATTTT. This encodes CASTALPGGRTDTQYF.

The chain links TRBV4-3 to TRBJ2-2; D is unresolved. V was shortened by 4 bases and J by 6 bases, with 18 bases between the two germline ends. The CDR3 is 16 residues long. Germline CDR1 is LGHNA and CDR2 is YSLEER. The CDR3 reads CASSRNSFGESGELFF. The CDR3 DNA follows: TGCGCCAGCAGCCGTAATAGCTTTGGTGAATCCGGGGAGCTGTTTTTT.

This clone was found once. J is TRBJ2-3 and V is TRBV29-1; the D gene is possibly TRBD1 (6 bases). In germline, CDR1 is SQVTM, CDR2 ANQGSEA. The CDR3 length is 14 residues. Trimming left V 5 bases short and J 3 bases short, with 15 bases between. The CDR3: CSVKATGSTDTQYF. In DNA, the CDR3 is TGCAGCGTTAAAGCGACAGGTTCGACAGATACGCAGTATTTT.

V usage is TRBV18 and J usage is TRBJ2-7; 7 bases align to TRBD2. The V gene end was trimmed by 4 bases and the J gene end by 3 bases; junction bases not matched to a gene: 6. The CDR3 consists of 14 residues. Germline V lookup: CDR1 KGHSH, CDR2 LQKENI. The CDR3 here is CASSQTSRLYEQYF. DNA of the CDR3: TGTGCCAGCTCACAGACTAGCCGGCTCTACGAGCAGTACTTC.